The entry that follows covers one T cell receptor (beta chain) sequence. This sample is drawn from a study of blood T cell repertoires in COVID-19. Study summary: There were acute and convalescent COVID-19 samples, and they came from the United States, Italy and Spain. Sources were T cells, B-cell-depleted T cells, or PBMCs; the material itself was cDNA or gDNA.

Clones were read by immunoSEQ multiplex PCR, and TCRdb kept only the in-frame ones, dropping some. The sample lists 110,000 to 150,000 clones, 78% occurring once. CDR1 is SGHRS, CDR2 YFSETQ, per germline. Trimming removed 0 bases at V and 5 bases at J, with 11 bases between. CDR3 length: 15 residues. Participants came from some 26 US areas, aged roughly 18 to 89 years. Input material: PBMCs or T cells enriched from blood (not recorded which). The TCR comes from a woman in her forties or fifties who had recovered from COVID-19. The rearrangement links TRBV5-1 to TRBJ2-2, with D hard to call. The CDR3 protein is CASSLGRGSTGELFF. CDR3 nucleotide sequence: TGCGCCAGCAGCTTGGGTCGTGGCAGTACCGGGGAGCTGTTTTTT.